These T cell receptor beta chains were read from a single sample in a study of PD-L1 blockade in urothelial cancer. TCRdb keeps only in-frame clones here, not all; method: immunoSEQ multiplex PCR. This sample has 83,000 or so clones, with approximately 87% found just once. The sample in question was PBMCs, obtained around atezolizumab (anti-PD-L1) treatment. The receptor source for this set is a man aged 65 to 79 with urothelial cancer. CDR3s include the opening cysteine and the closing phenylalanine or tryptophan. The D gene is left open where the match is weak. Only some rows state a clone size, as once, few, many or a class for expanded clones.

D: .
size: .
J: TRBJ2-3
V: TRBV2
DNA: TGTGCCAGCAGTGCAGGCTTAGATACGCAGTATTTT
CDR3: CASSAGLDTQYF

D: .
size: once
J: TRBJ1-5
V: TRBV6-6
DNA: TGTGCCAGCAGCGCAGGTGGGCAGGGCCAGCCCCAGCATTTT
CDR3: CASSAGGQGQPQHF

D: .
size: once
J: TRBJ1-1
V: TRBV18
DNA: TGTGCCAGCACCGACACCCCGGGGGACACTGAAGCTTTCTTT
CDR3: CASTDTPGDTEAFF

D: .
size: once
J: TRBJ2-1
V: TRBV27
DNA: TGTGCCAGCGGGAGTTACAATGAGCAGTTCTTC
CDR3: CASGSYNEQFF

D: TRBD1
size: .
J: TRBJ1-2
V: TRBV7-9
DNA: TGTGCCAGCAGTGCCGAGACAGGGGTAGGAGGCTACACCTTC
CDR3: CASSAETGVGGYTF

D: TRBD1
size: few
J: TRBJ1-5
V: TRBV10-3
DNA: TGTGCCATCAGTGACGACAGGGGGAATCAGCCCCAGCATTTT
CDR3: CAISDDRGNQPQHF

D: TRBD1
size: once
J: TRBJ1-1
V: TRBV18
DNA: TGTGCCAGCTCACCGACAGGGGGCGAGAACACTGAAGCTTTCTTT
CDR3: CASSPTGGENTEAFF

D: TRBD1
size: .
J: TRBJ1-4
V: TRBV29-1
DNA: TGCAGCGTTGAAGCCTGGGACAGCATGTTTTTT
CDR3: CSVEAWDSMFF

D: TRBD2
size: .
J: TRBJ2-7
V: TRBV7-2
DNA: TGTGCCAGCAGCTTGTCTAGCGGGAGTCAATACGAGCAGTACTTC
CDR3: CASSLSSGSQYEQYF

D: TRBD1
size: .
J: TRBJ1-6
V: TRBV19
DNA: TGTGCCAGTAGTAAGGGACAGGGGTCTCCTATTTTCACACCCCTCCACTTT
CDR3: CASSKGQGSPIFTPLHF

D: .
size: few
J: TRBJ2-7
V: TRBV7-2
DNA: TGTGCCAGCAGCATTACCTACGAGCAGTACTTC
CDR3: CASSITYEQYF

D: .
size: .
J: TRBJ2-7
V: TRBV11-3
DNA: TGTGCCAGCAGCTTATACAGCGAGCAGTACTTC
CDR3: CASSLYSEQYF

D: .
size: .
J: TRBJ1-1
V: TRBV4-2
DNA: TGTGCCAGCAGCCAAGATGCCGTGGCAGGGGTGAACACTGAAGCTTTCTTT
CDR3: CASSQDAVAGVNTEAFF

D: TRBD2
size: .
J: TRBJ2-2
V: TRBV7-2
DNA: TGTGCCAGCAGCACGGGACTACTTTCCGGGGAGCTGTTTTTT
CDR3: CASSTGLLSGELFF

D: TRBD2
size: .
J: TRBJ2-3
V: TRBV7-3
DNA: TGTGCCAGCAGCCCCGGGACTAGATTGGATACGCAGTATTTT
CDR3: CASSPGTRLDTQYF

D: .
size: once
J: TRBJ2-1
V: TRBV27
DNA: TGTGCCAGCAGTTTATCGACAGGCGGTAATGAGCAGTTCTTC
CDR3: CASSLSTGGNEQFF

D: .
size: .
J: TRBJ2-7
V: TRBV7-7
DNA: TGTGCCAGCAGCTTAGCGATCGGGGACGAGCAGTACTTC
CDR3: CASSLAIGDEQYF

D: .
size: .
J: TRBJ2-5
V: TRBV7-3
DNA: TGTGCCAGCAGCTTATCCGGCGCAGGAGAGACCCAGTACTTC
CDR3: CASSLSGAGETQYF

D: .
size: few
J: TRBJ2-3
V: TRBV4-2
DNA: TGTGCCAGCAGCCAAGACAGGGATGCAGATACGCAGTATTTT
CDR3: CASSQDRDADTQYF

D: .
size: .
J: TRBJ1-2
V: TRBV6-5
DNA: TGTGCCAGCAGTTACTTGTCCTGGCACGACTATGGCTACACCTTC
CDR3: CASSYLSWHDYGYTF

D: .
size: .
J: TRBJ1-5
V: TRBV6-6
DNA: TGTGCCAGCACCGAAGGGGGTCAAACGGGTCAGCCCCAGCATTTT
CDR3: CASTEGGQTGQPQHF

D: .
size: .
J: TRBJ2-4
V: TRBV14
DNA: TGTGCCAGCAGCCAAGGGAGCATAAAAAACATTCAGTACTTC
CDR3: CASSQGSIKNIQYF

D: .
size: .
J: TRBJ1-1
V: TRBV19
DNA: TGTGCCAGTAGTTTGACGAGAGGGTTGAACACTGAAGCTTTCTTT
CDR3: CASSLTRGLNTEAFF

D: TRBD2
size: .
J: TRBJ2-1
V: TRBV2
DNA: TGTGCCAGCAGGAATCGGGACTATTACAATGAGCAGTTCTTC
CDR3: CASRNRDYYNEQFF

D: TRBD1
size: few
J: TRBJ2-7
V: TRBV5-1
DNA: TGCGCCAGCAGCTTGAACTCCGGGACAGGGGGCTACGAGCAGTACTTC
CDR3: CASSLNSGTGGYEQYF

D: .
size: .
J: TRBJ2-5
V: TRBV6-1
DNA: TGTGCCAGCAGTGCCTCGACAGTCCCAGAGACCCAGTACTTC
CDR3: CASSASTVPETQYF

D: TRBD1
size: .
J: TRBJ1-1
V: TRBV19
DNA: TGTGCCAGTAGTATGAGGGGGCCGGACACTGAAGCTTTCTTT
CDR3: CASSMRGPDTEAFF

D: TRBD2
size: .
J: TRBJ2-5
V: TRBV5-1
DNA: TGCGCCAGCAGCCGGACTAGCGTACTCGAGACCCAGTACTTC
CDR3: CASSRTSVLETQYF

D: .
size: .
J: TRBJ2-5
V: TRBV7-8
DNA: TGTGCCAGCAGCTTACAGGGCGGGGACCAAGAGACCCAGTACTTC
CDR3: CASSLQGGDQETQYF

D: .
size: .
J: TRBJ2-1
V: TRBV28
DNA: TGTGCCAGCAGTTTACGAGGGGGACATACGAATGAGCAGTTCTTC
CDR3: CASSLRGGHTNEQFF

D: .
size: .
J: TRBJ1-2
V: TRBV19
DNA: TGTGCCAGTAGCGGTTCGGGTGGCTACACCTTC
CDR3: CASSGSGGYTF

D: .
size: .
J: TRBJ1-1
V: TRBV5-4
DNA: TGTGCCAGCAGCTTAGCGGGGAACACTGAAGCTTTCTTT
CDR3: CASSLAGNTEAFF

D: .
size: .
J: TRBJ1-5
V: TRBV2
DNA: TGTGCCAGTACTCCGGGGATGATTCAGCCCCAGCATTTT
CDR3: CASTPGMIQPQHF

D: TRBD1
size: .
J: TRBJ1-1
V: TRBV2
DNA: TGTGCCAGCAGACAGGGGGCGTTTGGTGAAGCTTTCTTT
CDR3: CASRQGAFGEAFF

D: .
size: .
J: TRBJ1-1
V: TRBV29-1
DNA: TGCAGCGTTACTTCCCGGGTAGTCAACACTGAAGCTTTCTTT
CDR3: CSVTSRVVNTEAFF

D: .
size: .
J: TRBJ2-1
V: TRBV7-9
DNA: TGTGCCAGCAGCTTAGGCTGGGGGGACAGGCAGTTCTTC
CDR3: CASSLGWGDRQFF

D: TRBD1
size: .
J: TRBJ1-4
V: TRBV19
DNA: TGTGCCAGTAGCCCGGACAGGCGGGCTAATGAAAAACTGTTTTTT
CDR3: CASSPDRRANEKLFF

D: .
size: .
J: TRBJ2-5
V: TRBV7-2
DNA: TGTGCCAGCAGCTTAGCGGGCTACCAAGAGACCCAGTACTTC
CDR3: CASSLAGYQETQYF

D: TRBD1
size: .
J: TRBJ1-2
V: TRBV10-3
DNA: TGTGCCATCAGTGGAGGCCTACAGGGGAAGCCGCCTATTGGCTACACCTTC
CDR3: CAISGGLQGKPPIGYTF

D: .
size: .
J: TRBJ1-1
V: TRBV29-1
DNA: TGCAGCGTTGGACAGGTGAACACTGAAGCTTTCTTT
CDR3: CSVGQVNTEAFF

D: TRBD2
size: .
J: TRBJ2-3
V: TRBV7-2
DNA: TGTGCCAGCAGCGACGGGGGGAGGGAGGAAGATACGCAGTATTTT
CDR3: CASSDGGREEDTQYF

D: .
size: .
J: TRBJ2-7
V: TRBV7-8
DNA: TGTGCCAGCAGCTTAGGGCAGGCTGGAAACGAGCAGTACTTC
CDR3: CASSLGQAGNEQYF

D: .
size: .
J: TRBJ1-1
V: TRBV18
DNA: TGTGCCAGCTATAAAACAGCTAACACTGAAGCTTTCTTT
CDR3: CASYKTANTEAFF

D: .
size: .
J: TRBJ1-1
V: TRBV6-5
DNA: TGTGCCAGCAGTCCTGGACTTCATGCTGAAGCTTTCTTT
CDR3: CASSPGLHAEAFF